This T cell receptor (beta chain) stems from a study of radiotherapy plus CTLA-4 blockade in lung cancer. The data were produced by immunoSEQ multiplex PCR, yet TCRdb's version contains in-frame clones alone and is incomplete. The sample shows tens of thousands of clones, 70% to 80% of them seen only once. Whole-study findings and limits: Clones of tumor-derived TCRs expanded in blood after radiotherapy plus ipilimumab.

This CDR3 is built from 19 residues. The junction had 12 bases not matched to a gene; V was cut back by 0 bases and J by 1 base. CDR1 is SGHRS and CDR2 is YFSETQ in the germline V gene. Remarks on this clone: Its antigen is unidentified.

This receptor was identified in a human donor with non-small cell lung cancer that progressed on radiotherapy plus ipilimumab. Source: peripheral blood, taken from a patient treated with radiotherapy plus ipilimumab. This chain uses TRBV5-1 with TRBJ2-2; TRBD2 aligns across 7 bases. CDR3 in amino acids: CASSLDSVSREWNTGELFF. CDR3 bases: TGCGCCAGCAGCTTGGACTCGGTTTCGCGGGAGTGGAACACCGGGGAGCTGTTTTTT.